A single sample gave rise to the 17 T cell receptor beta chains below, sequenced in a study of identical twins. MiXCR, run by TCRdb on the 5' RACE reads, gives a single entry per CDR3 protein. The table lists approximately 190,000 distinct CDR3 sequences, around a sixth of them singletons. These data are also associated with another study on T cells expressing NK-cell markers.

Sequenced sample: CD8+ T cells sorted from blood. The receptors originated from a woman aged 18-30 years in good health.

The chain employs TRBV5-1 and TRBJ2-7, with D possibly TRBD1 on 5 matching bases. V was trimmed by 8 bases and J by 0 bases, leaving 21 bases between them. The CDR3 is 16 residues long. The V gene's germline CDR1 is SGHRS and CDR2 YFSETQ. The CDR3 DNA is TGCGCCAGAACGCATTCTCTAACTGACAGCTCCTACGAGCAGTACTTC. It specifies CARTHSLTDSSYEQYF.

This clonotype has a handful of counts. The chain uses TRBV5-5 and TRBJ2-3; 10 bases match TRBD2. CDR1 is SGHKS, CDR2 YYEKEE, per germline (reference sequence). The V gene end was trimmed by 3 bases and the J gene end by 3 bases; junction bases not matched to a gene: 4. The CDR3 is 15 amino acids. The CDR3 loop is CASSWGLAQTDTQYF. The DNA for the CDR3 is TGTGCCAGCAGCTGGGGACTAGCGCAAACAGATACGCAGTATTTT.

The J gene is TRBJ2-3, the V gene TRBV20-1; TRBD2 aligns across 13 bases. This CDR3 is 19 amino acids long. CDR1 and CDR2 (germline): DFQATT, SNEGSKA (reference sequence). The J segment lost 0 bases and the V segment lost 0 bases, leaving 9 bases of the junction unmatched. CDR3 amino acids: CSARDDSGLAGWSTDTQYF. The DNA of the CDR3 is TGCAGTGCTAGAGATGATTCGGGACTAGCGGGATGGAGCACAGATACGCAGTATTTT.

This clonotype was detected a few times. The V gene is TRBV29-1, the J gene TRBJ2-1; D is uncertain. With 6 bases removed from V and 9 bases from J, the gap between germline ends came to 18 bases. The germline V gene encodes CDR1 SQVTM and CDR2 ANQGSEA. The CDR3 extends over 13 amino acids. The CDR3 is CSVGGSAASEQFF. The DNA of the CDR3 is TGCAGCGTAGGCGGATCGGCAGCGAGTGAGCAGTTCTTC.

This clonotype appeared a few times. The CDR3 DNA is TGCAGTGCCCGACCCCCAGCGGGGGGGTCAGGTACGCAGTATTTT. Translating gives CSARPPAGGSGTQYF. The chain carries TRBV20-1 and TRBJ2-3; 10 nucleotides line up with TRBD2. Germline V gives CDR1 DFQATT, CDR2 SNEGSKA (reference sequence). This CDR3 is built from 15 residues. V was clipped by 6 bases and J by 8 bases; unmatched bases: 14.

This chain uses TRBV4-3 with TRBJ2-6, with D unresolved. The V gene lost 1 base and the J gene lost 2 bases, with 9 bases spanning the gap. Germline V CDR1 and CDR2: LGHNA, YSLEER. This CDR3 has 16 residues. The CDR3, as DNA: TGCGCCAGCAGCCAAGTATCCACCCCTGGGGCCAACGTCCTGACTTTC. Encoded protein: CASSQVSTPGANVLTF.

The rearrangement uses TRBV3-1 and TRBJ2-2; D is perhaps TRBD1 (5 bases). The CDR3 sequence is 15 residues long. The germline V gene encodes CDR1 LGHDT and CDR2 YNNKEL (reference sequence). With 3 bases removed from V and 4 bases from J, the gap between germline ends came to 12 bases. The CDR3 loop reads CASSHSGSGTGELFF. The CDR3 nucleotides read TGTGCCAGCAGCCATTCAGGGTCGGGCACCGGGGAGCTGTTTTTT.

This clonotype has more than one count but fewer than ten. The chain employs TRBV12-3 or TRBV12-4 and TRBJ2-1; no firm D call. The ends were cut back, 6 bases at V and 4 bases at J, with 7 bases in the middle. The CDR3 spans 12 residues. CDR3 in amino acids: CASSWAYNEQFF. In DNA form, the CDR3 reads TGTGCCAGCAGCTGGGCTTACAATGAGCAGTTCTTC.

There are a few counts of this clonotype. This rearrangement joins TRBV29-1 to TRBJ2-7, with a possible D match to TRBD2 (6 bases). The CDR3 sequence is 12 residues long. Trimming shortened V by 1 base and J by 2 bases, and 6 bases separated the two germline ends. Germline V gives CDR1 SQVTM, CDR2 ANQGSEA. The CDR3 loop is CSVEVAAYEQYF. The CDR3 DNA is TGCAGCGTTGAAGTAGCGGCCTACGAGCAGTACTTC.

This clonotype was observed a handful of times. V gene TRBV5-1 combines with J gene TRBJ2-5; 7 bases match TRBD2. Germline values: CDR1 SGHRS, CDR2 YFSETQ. The CDR3 spans 14 residues. Trimming at V came to 6 bases and at J to 4 bases, leaving 9 bases not matched to a gene. The CDR3 spells CASKERDRPETQYF. CDR3 DNA sequence: TGCGCCAGCAAGGAGCGGGATAGGCCAGAGACCCAGTACTTC.

This clonotype was recorded once. The V gene is TRBV9, the J gene TRBJ2-3; a weak D match, TRBD2 (5 bases). The CDR3 is made up of 13 amino acids. V was shortened by 4 bases and J by 2 bases, with 8 bases between the two germline ends. Looked up from germline, CDR1 is SGDLS and CDR2 is YYNGEE. Here the CDR3 reads CASSPGTTDTQYF. The CDR3 DNA follows: TGTGCCAGCAGCCCGGGAACCACAGATACGCAGTATTTT.

The genes are TRBV7-9 and TRBJ2-7; D is ambiguous. Trimming stripped 5 bases from V and 3 bases from J, with 8 bases between. This CDR3 has 12 amino acids. Germline lookup yields CDR1 SEHNR and CDR2 FQNEAQ (reference sequence). The DNA for the CDR3 is TGTGCCAGCAGCGTCACCAACTACGAGCAGTACTTC. This sequence encodes CASSVTNYEQYF. The full variable domain, its missing parts supplied by reference TRBV7-9 and TRBJ2-7, is DTGVSQNPRHKITKRGQNVTFRCDPISEHNRLYWYRQTLGQGPEFLTYFQNEAQLEKSRLLSDRFSAERPKGSFSTLEIQRTEQGDSAMYLCASSVTNYEQYFGPGTRLTVT.

This clonotype was recorded a few times. The chain has TRBV20-1 and TRBJ2-7; D remains unclear. Deletions cut 3 bases from V and 0 bases from J, with 9 bases between. Germline values: CDR1 DFQATT, CDR2 SNEGSKA (reference sequence). The CDR3 has 13 residues. For the CDR3, the DNA is TGCAGTGCTAGTATTGGCCTCTCCTACGAGCAGTACTTC. Protein: CSASIGLSYEQYF.

The chain uses TRBV12-3 or TRBV12-4 and TRBJ2-1; D gene uncertain. Trimming left V 5 bases short and J 4 bases short, with 12 bases between. CDR3 length: 14 amino acids. The CDR3 coding sequence is TGTGCCAGCAGTCCTTTGATAAAGTACAATGAGCAGTTCTTC. Translating gives CASSPLIKYNEQFF.

This clonotype was seen only a few times. This rearrangement joins TRBV9 to TRBJ1-2; tentatively, D is TRBD1 (5 bases). With 5 bases removed from V and 3 bases from J, the gap between germline ends came to 11 bases. The CDR3 loop spans 13 amino acids. Germline V gene sequence: CDR1 SGDLS, CDR2 YYNGEE. CDR3 in DNA: TGTGCCAGCAGAGGGGATCTCGACTATGGCTACACCTTC. Amino acid sequence: CASRGDLDYGYTF.

CDR3 in DNA: TGCGCCAGCAGCCGCCGACTAGCGGGAGAGACAGATACGCAGTATTTT. Its protein product is CASSRRLAGETDTQYF. The rearrangement links TRBV4-3 to TRBJ2-3; TRBD2 matches 12 bases. Per germline, CDR1 LGHNA and CDR2 YSLEER. This CDR3 spans 16 amino acids. The V and J ends lost 4 bases and 3 bases, in that order; junction bases with no gene match: 5.

This clonotype was seen only a few times. This chain uses TRBV10-3 with TRBJ2-3; 10 bases align to TRBD2. Germline V CDR1 and CDR2: ENHRY, SYGVKD. V was pared by 6 bases and J by 4 bases, with 10 bases of the junction left unmatched. CDR3 length: 16 residues. DNA for the CDR3: TGTGCCATCAGCTCCGGGACTAGCGCTTCTGCAGATACGCAGTATTTT. Translation: CAISSGTSASADTQYF.